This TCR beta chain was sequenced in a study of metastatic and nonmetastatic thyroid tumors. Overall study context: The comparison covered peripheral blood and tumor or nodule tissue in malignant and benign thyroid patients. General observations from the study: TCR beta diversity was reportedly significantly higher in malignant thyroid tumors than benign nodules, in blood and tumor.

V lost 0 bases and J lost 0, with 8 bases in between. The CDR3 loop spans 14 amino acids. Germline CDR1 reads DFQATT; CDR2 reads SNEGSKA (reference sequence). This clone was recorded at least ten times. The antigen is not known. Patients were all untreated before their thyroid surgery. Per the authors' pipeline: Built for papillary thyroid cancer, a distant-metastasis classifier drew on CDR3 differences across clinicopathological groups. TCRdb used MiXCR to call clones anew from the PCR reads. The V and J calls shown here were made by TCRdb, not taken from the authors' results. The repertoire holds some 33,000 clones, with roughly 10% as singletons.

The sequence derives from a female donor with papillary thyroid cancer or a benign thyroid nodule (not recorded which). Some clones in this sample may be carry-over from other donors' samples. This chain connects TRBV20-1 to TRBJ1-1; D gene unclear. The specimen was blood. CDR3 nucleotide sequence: TGCAGTGCTAGAGATAGCGCGGTGAACACTGAAGCTTTCTTT. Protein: CSARDSAVNTEAFF.